Presented here are 4 T cell receptor beta chains from one specimen sequenced in a study of T cell responses to AZD1222 COVID-19 vaccine. Repertoires were generated with immunoSEQ multiplex PCR, while TCRdb's copy carries only in-frame clones and drops some. The top ten clones hold 4% to 4.5% of a sample with some 97,000 clones, about 90% of them seen once. The material sequenced was peripheral blood, taken on day 0 of MenACWY control vaccination. These receptors all stem from an adult in good health.

V usage is TRBV4-2 and J usage is TRBJ2-2, with TRBD1 matching 8 bases. Germline trimming cut 2 bases from V and 4 bases from J; bases unmatched to any gene: 9. This CDR3 contains 17 residues. From germline, CDR1 is LGHNA and CDR2 YNFKEQ. CDR3 nucleotide sequence: TGTGCCAGCAGCCAATCGAGGCAGGGGGCCGGCACCGGGGAGCTGTTTTTT. Translating gives CASSQSRQGAGTGELFF.

CDR3 in amino acids: CASSQWEGRELFF. DNA of the CDR3: TGCGCCAGCAGCCAATGGGAGGGGAGGGAGCTGTTTTTT. The chain is built from TRBV4-3 and TRBJ2-2, with 7 bases fitting TRBD2. Germline V gene data show CDR1 as LGHNA and CDR2 as YSLEER. There are 13 residues in the CDR3. Germline trimming cut 2 bases from V and 9 bases from J; bases unmatched to any gene: 3.

The J gene is TRBJ2-5, the V gene TRBV19; unclear D gene. The ends were cut back, 0 bases at V and 5 bases at J, with 13 bases in the middle. Germline values: CDR1 LNHDA, CDR2 SQIVND (reference sequence). The CDR3 sequence is 15 residues long. CDR3 in amino acids: CASSIDLASSETQYF. CDR3 DNA sequence: TGTGCCAGTAGTATAGATCTGGCTAGTAGTGAGACCCAGTACTTC.

The chain combines TRBV28 with TRBJ2-1; D remains ambiguous. The CDR3 covers 15 residues. V was pared by 3 bases and J by 8 bases, with 17 bases between. Per the germline V gene, CDR1 is MDHEN and CDR2 is SYDVKM. The CDR3: CASSFRPRVHDEQFF. The CDR3 coding sequence is TGTGCCAGCAGTTTTAGACCCCGGGTTCACGATGAGCAGTTCTTC.